The clone carrying this T cell receptor (beta chain) was detected ten times or more. The unsorted libraries were produced from 2 million PBMCs held at -80 C. Sequencing runs each yielded over 180 million TCR-beta sequences from 15-18 subjects. TCRdb reprocessed the 5' RACE reads via MiXCR and lists one record per CDR3 protein. This repertoire shows 100,000 to 150,000 distinct CDR3 sequences, about 3.4% found once; its top ten account for over 1%. V shed 2 bases, J shed 3 bases, and the junction held 10 bases outside the gene matches. Germline CDR1 and CDR2: ENHRY and SYGVKD. The length of the CDR3 is 17 residues. These data belong to a study of neurological immune-mediated disorders.

Material: PBMCs. The rearrangement uses TRBV10-3 and TRBJ1-5; TRBD1 agrees at 7 bases. The source is a woman aged 25-40 years with multiple sclerosis. The CDR3 nucleotides read TGTGCCATCAGTGAGACCCCAAGGGGGCGGGACAATCAGCCCCAGCATTTT. It encodes CAISETPRGRDNQPQHF.